The 28 T cell receptor beta chains in this list originate from one sample, sequenced in a study of T-cell reconstitution after alpha-beta-depleted transplantation in children. Using unique molecular identifiers, the investigators prepared the TCRbeta library. TCRdb recomputed calls from the PCR reads with MiXCR, one row per CDR3 protein. The sample consists of 440,000 or so distinct CDR3 sequences, approximately 11% of them appearing once. This specimen consisted of PBMCs from the stem cell graft donor, obtained from the stem cell graft. The receptors originated from a human donor who donated a stem cell graft to a child with acute myeloid leukemia.

At least ten counts were recorded for this clonotype. The chain employs TRBV29-1 and TRBJ1-1, with D unclear. CDR3 length: 10 amino acids. V lost 4 bases, J lost 7 bases, and 7 bases lay in between. CDR1 and CDR2 (germline): SQVTM, ANQGSEA. CDR3 sequence: CSVVTREAFF. As DNA, the CDR3 is TGCAGCGTTGTAACCCGTGAAGCTTTCTTT.

Many counts were recorded for this clonotype. The chain joins TRBV5-6 to TRBJ1-2; D remains unclear. The CDR3 contains 14 residues. Germline CDR1 and CDR2: SGHDT and YYEEEE. Deletions cut 1 base from V and 5 bases from J, with 12 bases between. CDR3 coding DNA: TGTGCCAGCAGCTTGTGGAGACTTCGGTATGGCTACACCTTC. It specifies CASSLWRLRYGYTF.

Only a few counts were recorded for this clonotype. This chain joins TRBV7-8 and TRBJ2-1, with TRBD2 matching over 14 bases. Germline CDR1 reads SGHVS; CDR2 reads FQNEAQ. The CDR3 is 17 amino acids. Trimming took 3 bases from V and 7 from J; bases not matched to a gene: 8. CDR3: CASSLTSGRARGNEQFF. The CDR3 nucleotides read TGTGCCAGCAGCTTGACTAGCGGGAGGGCCCGTGGTAATGAGCAGTTCTTC.

The V gene is TRBV6-2 or TRBV6-3, the J gene TRBJ2-1, with D uncertain. The CDR3 length is 13 residues. Germline lookup yields CDR1 MNHEY and CDR2 SVGEGT. Trimming pared 0 bases from V and 8 bases from J, leaving 8 bases between. The CDR3 nucleotides are TGTGCCAGCAGTTACTCGAGGATCCATGAGCAGTTCTTC. It translates to CASSYSRIHEQFF.

The table lists this clonotype with a few counts. The genes are TRBV6-1 and TRBJ2-1; the D is unclear. The length of the CDR3 is 15 residues. Deletions cut 1 base from V and 7 bases from J, with 14 bases between. The germline V gene has CDR1 MNHNS and CDR2 SASEGT. Here the CDR3 DNA reads TGTGCCAGCAGTGAAGTTACAGCCTTGGGGAATGAGCAGTTCTTC. This encodes CASSEVTALGNEQFF.

The sample holds a few counts of this clonotype. The V and J genes are TRBV5-4 and TRBJ1-2; D is ambiguous. Germline V CDR1 and CDR2: SGHNT, YYREEE (reference sequence). The CDR3 has 15 residues. The ends were cut back, 0 bases at V and 0 bases at J, with 9 bases in the middle. CDR3 sequence (DNA): TGTGCCAGCAGCTTGGCTGCAGCTGCTAACTATGGCTACACCTTC. Protein sequence: CASSLAAAANYGYTF.

The chain recombines TRBV5-5 with TRBJ2-2; tentative D call: TRBD1 (5 bases). Trimming pared 4 bases from V and 4 bases from J, leaving 17 bases between. This CDR3 comprises 16 residues. In germline, CDR1 is SGHKS, CDR2 YYEKEE (reference sequence). CDR3 sequence: CASSPRGAELTGELFF. The CDR3 DNA follows: TGTGCCAGCAGCCCTCGTGGGGCAGAACTCACCGGGGAGCTGTTTTTT.

Note on this clonotype: The CDR3 ends on some other residue instead of the conserved phenylalanine or tryptophan, so this is likely a read error. The chain couples TRBV14 to TRBJ1-1; D ambiguous. There are 14 residues in the CDR3. Trimming removed 0 bases at V and 7 bases at J, with 12 bases between. Germline loops: CDR1 SGHDN, CDR2 FVKESK. This CDR3 is CASSQDLLGNEAFS. CDR3 in DNA: TGTGCCAGCAGCCAAGATCTTCTAGGAAATGAAGCTTTCTCT.

There are a few counts of this clonotype. The V gene is TRBV12-5, the J gene TRBJ2-2, with D unresolved. V gave up 9 bases and J gave up 2 bases, with 16 bases separating them. The CDR3 consists of 15 residues. Germline V gene sequence: CDR1 LGHNT, CDR2 FRNRAP. The CDR3 protein is CASATGRPNTGELFF. As DNA, the CDR3 is TGTGCTAGCGCCACGGGTAGACCAAACACCGGGGAGCTGTTTTTT.

This clonotype was found a few times. V gene TRBV3-1 combines with J gene TRBJ1-2; possibly TRBD1 for D (5 bases). The CDR3 is made up of 15 amino acids. V lost 1 base and J lost 12, with 21 bases in between. Germline V gene sequence: CDR1 LGHDT, CDR2 YNNKEL (reference sequence). CDR3 amino acids: CASSQGKEWGAVDTF. CDR3 sequence (DNA): TGTGCCAGCAGCCAAGGAAAGGAGTGGGGCGCTGTGGACACCTTC. Variable domain in full (rest from reference TRBV3-1 and TRBJ1-2): DTAVSQTPKYLVTQMGNDKSIKCEQNLGHDTMYWYKQDSKKFLKIMFSYNNKELIINETVPNRFSPKSPDKAHLNLHINSLELGDSAVYFCASSQGKEWGAVDTFGSGTRLTVV.

The chain links TRBV29-1 to TRBJ2-3; D might be TRBD1 (6 bases). V was cut by 8 bases and J by 8 bases, with 14 bases left in between. Looked up from germline, CDR1 is SQVTM and CDR2 is ANQGSEA. The CDR3 covers 11 residues. CDR3 bases: TGCAGCACACAGGGTTACGGTACGCAGTATTTT. This sequence encodes CSTQGYGTQYF.

The CDR3 reads CSVVGSGRETQYF. As DNA, the CDR3 is TGCAGCGTTGTCGGGTCGGGCAGGGAGACCCAGTACTTC. This chain joins TRBV29-1 and TRBJ2-5; D is undetermined. Germline V gene sequence: CDR1 SQVTM, CDR2 ANQGSEA. With 4 bases removed from V and 5 bases from J, the gap between germline ends came to 14 bases. This CDR3 spans 13 amino acids. Full variable domain (outside the CDR3, taken from reference TRBV29-1 and TRBJ2-5): SAVISQKPSRDICQRGTSLTIQCQVDSQVTMMFWYRQQPGQSLTLIATANQGSEATYESGFVIDKFPISRPNLTFSTLTVSNMSPEDSSIYLCSVVGSGRETQYFGPGTRLLVL.

The rearrangement uses TRBV10-2 and TRBJ2-2; perhaps TRBD2 as D (6 bases). CDR3 size: 16 residues. Germline V gene sequence: CDR1 WSHSY, CDR2 SAAADI. V lost 6 bases and J 4 bases, leaving 18 bases between the germline ends. Here the CDR3 reads CASSALTSFSTGELFF. DNA for the CDR3: TGCGCCAGCAGCGCGCTGACTAGTTTTTCCACCGGGGAGCTGTTTTTT.

This clonotype was detected many times. The rearrangement uses TRBV7-9 and TRBJ2-7, with TRBD1 as a possible D gene (6 bases). The CDR3 is made up of 13 amino acids. V lost 3 bases to trimming and J lost 2 bases, with 8 bases between them. Germline V lookup: CDR1 SEHNR, CDR2 FQNEAQ (reference sequence). The CDR3 region is CASSLPGAYEQYV. As DNA, the CDR3 is TGTGCCAGCAGCTTGCCAGGGGCCTACGAGCAGTACGTC.

The genes are TRBV29-1 and TRBJ2-5, with D uncertain. V was cut by 2 bases and J by 2 bases, with 6 bases left in between. Germline values: CDR1 SQVTM, CDR2 ANQGSEA. This CDR3 has 12 amino acids. The CDR3 here is CSVELNQETQYF. The CDR3 nucleotides are TGCAGCGTTGAACTGAATCAAGAGACCCAGTACTTC.

The rearrangement links TRBV7-2 to TRBJ1-4; TRBD1 matches 9 bases. V trimming: 4 bases; J trimming: 3 bases; junction bases outside the gene matches: 3. The CDR3 is 15 residues long. Germline lookup yields CDR1 SGHTA and CDR2 FQGNSA. CDR3 DNA: TGTGCCAGCAGCTCCCACAGGGGGCCTAATGAAAAACTGTTTTTT. The encoded protein is CASSSHRGPNEKLFF.

V usage is TRBV6-1 and J usage is TRBJ1-3; TRBD1 aligns across 7 bases. This CDR3 region has 15 residues. V gave up 10 bases and J gave up 2 bases; unmatched junction bases: 11. Germline loops: CDR1 MNHNS, CDR2 SASEGT. CDR3 in amino acids: CATHSAGQAGNTIYF. The CDR3 nucleotides read TGTGCCACCCATTCGGCCGGACAGGCTGGAAACACCATATATTTT.

The CDR3 here is CSARVLRGGGNEQFF. CDR3 nucleotide sequence: TGCAGTGCTAGAGTGCTGCGGGGGGGCGGCAATGAGCAGTTCTTC. The genes are TRBV20-1 and TRBJ2-1, with 9 bases that match TRBD2. V dropped 1 base and J dropped 6; count of bases not matched to a gene: 7. The CDR3 length is 15 residues. Per germline, CDR1 DFQATT and CDR2 SNEGSKA (reference sequence).

In this sample, this clonotype turned up a few times. The gene calls are TRBV5-1 and TRBJ2-7, with 11 bases identical to TRBD2. The CDR3 runs 17 residues. Germline CDR1 and CDR2: SGHRS and YFSETQ. Unmatched junction bases numbered 5, after V lost 0 bases and J lost 0 bases. The DNA for the CDR3 is TGCGCCAGCAGCTTGGTTCCTAGCGGGAGGAACTCCTACGAGCAGTACTTC. Translating gives CASSLVPSGRNSYEQYF.

The chain combines TRBV29-1 with TRBJ2-2; D remains ambiguous. Per the germline V gene, CDR1 is SQVTM and CDR2 is ANQGSEA. Trimming shortened V by 4 bases and J by 0 bases, and 9 bases separated the two germline ends. The CDR3 is 14 residues long. The CDR3 coding sequence is TGCAGCGTTGTGCCGCGCGCGAACACCGGGGAGCTGTTTTTT. The encoded protein is CSVVPRANTGELFF.

The genes are TRBV29-1 and TRBJ2-3, with 9 bases identical to TRBD1. From germline, CDR1 is SQVTM and CDR2 ANQGSEA. The CDR3 totals 13 residues. The V segment lost 3 bases and the J segment 5 bases; nucleotides outside the gene matches: 3. The CDR3 DNA sequence: TGCAGCGTTGAGATGGACAGGGGAGATACGCAGTATTTT. Amino acids: CSVEMDRGDTQYF.

In DNA form, the CDR3 reads TGTGCCAGCTCACGGCAAGACACACCGGACCCACATGGCTACACCTTC. Residues: CASSRQDTPDPHGYTF. The V and J genes are TRBV18 and TRBJ1-2; D is uncertain. The V end was cut by 4 bases, the J end by 6 bases, with 21 bases between. The germline CDR1 and CDR2 sequences are KGHSH and LQKENI. There are 16 residues in the CDR3.

The chain couples TRBV9 to TRBJ2-1, with D perhaps matching TRBD1 (5 bases). The V and J ends lost 4 bases and 7 bases respectively, with 18 bases between them. Germline V gene lookup returns CDR1 SGDLS and CDR2 YYNGEE. There are 15 residues in the CDR3. This CDR3 reads CASSPLGPASNEQFF. CDR3 coding DNA: TGTGCCAGCAGCCCCCTGGGGCCGGCTAGTAATGAGCAGTTCTTC.

This clonotype was recorded at least ten times. V is TRBV7-9 and J is TRBJ2-3; no firm D call. The CDR3 length is 12 residues. V lost 3 bases to trimming and J lost 4 bases, with 5 bases between them. Germline values: CDR1 SEHNR, CDR2 FQNEAQ (reference sequence). The chain's CDR3 is CASSFIADTQYF. The CDR3 region has the DNA TGTGCCAGCAGCTTCATAGCAGATACGCAGTATTTT.

This clonotype was found a few times. The chain combines TRBV9 with TRBJ2-7, with D tentatively TRBD1 (5 bases). V lost 0 bases to trimming and J lost 6 bases, with 7 bases between them. Looked up from germline, CDR1 is SGDLS and CDR2 is YYNGEE. CDR3 size: 12 residues. The CDR3 DNA follows: TGTGCCAGCAGCGTAGAAGGGGCCGAGCAGTACTTC. Protein product: CASSVEGAEQYF.

This clonotype appeared a few times. CDR3 residues: CASSLSFTEAFF. The CDR3 DNA is TGTGCCAGCAGCTTGTCGTTCACTGAAGCTTTCTTT. This chain links TRBV5-5 with TRBJ1-1; D gene uncertain. The CDR3 covers 12 residues. The V gene lost 1 base and the J gene lost 4 bases, with 5 bases spanning the gap. The germline V gene encodes CDR1 SGHKS and CDR2 YYEKEE (reference sequence).

A few counts support this clonotype. The chain uses TRBV7-9 and TRBJ2-7, with TRBD2 identical over 8 bases. The V segment lost 1 base and the J segment 3 bases; nucleotides outside the gene matches: 5. The CDR3 is made up of 15 amino acids. Germline values: CDR1 SEHNR, CDR2 FQNEAQ (reference sequence). The CDR3 reads CASSLGRGGLYEQYV. CDR3 coding DNA: TGTGCCAGCAGCTTAGGACGGGGGGGACTCTACGAGCAGTACGTC.

Only one count was recorded for this clonotype. Compared with germline, one end of the junction differs, possibly owing to a read error. In DNA, the CDR3 is TGCGCCAGCACTCCGGGTTTTACTGGGGCCAACGGCCTGACTTTC. This gives the protein CASTPGFTGANGLTF. The chain joins TRBV4-3 to TRBJ2-6; a possible D gene is TRBD1 (5 bases). The CDR3 totals 15 residues. The germline V gene encodes CDR1 LGHNA and CDR2 YSLEER.